What follows is one T cell receptor (beta chain) and its context. The antigen is unknown. Germline CDR1 is GTSNPN and CDR2 is SVGIG (reference sequence). The CDR3 length is 12 residues. V shed 5 bases and J shed 3 bases, with 8 bases lying between them. Primers: 60 Vbeta forward and 13 Jbeta reverse. Libraries were prepared by immunoSEQ multiplex PCR; TCRdb keeps only in-frame clonotypes and omits some of them. The repertoire includes hundreds of thousands of clones, roughly 81% of them detected once, and about 0.22% sits in the top ten. This entry comes from a study of cytomegalovirus exposure and HLA in healthy donors. Findings and limits, study-wide: On later analysis, the bulk of CMV-associated TCR beta chains appeared to be HLA-restricted. Several V segments, TRBV6-2 and TRBV6-3 among them, could not be told apart and were dropped.

The J gene is TRBJ2-1, the V gene TRBV30; D is uncertain. This TCR derives from a girl under 10 years old in good health and CMV-seronegative. The sequenced material came from PBMCs. As DNA, the CDR3 is TGTGCCTGGGCCGACTTCTACAATGAGCAGTTCTTC. Protein: CAWADFYNEQFF.